A selection of T cell receptor beta chains follows, all from one sample in a study of spatial heterogeneity in lung cancer. Each CDR3 protein is one row after TCRdb ran MiXCR on the 5' RACE reads. Seen here are about 22,000 distinct CDR3 sequences, 5.8% observed once, and the top ten hold approximately 30%. Sequencing used PBMCs, obtained at surgery. Source of these receptors: a male donor with early-stage non-small cell lung cancer. CDR3s include the opening cysteine and the closing phenylalanine or tryptophan. The D gene is left open where the match is weak. Expanded clones get a size class; other rows say once, few or many, or leave the size out.

j_gene | abundance | d_gene | v_gene | CDR3aa | CDR3nt
TRBJ1-1 | many | . | TRBV12-3/TRBV12-4 | CASSLRSLSEAFF | TGTGCCAGCAGTTTAAGGTCCCTGAGTGAGGCTTTCTTT
TRBJ2-1 | many | . | TRBV7-3 | CASSLRGRGSYNEQFF | TGTGCCAGCAGCTTACGGGGTCGGGGATCCTACAATGAGCAGTTCTTC
TRBJ1-1 | many | TRBD1 | TRBV29-1 | CSVEGTGKEAFF | TGCAGCGTTGAGGGGACAGGGAAAGAAGCTTTCTTT
TRBJ2-2 | many | . | TRBV20-1 | CSAPAGNTGELFF | TGCAGTGCACCCGCGGGAAACACCGGGGAGCTGTTTTTT
TRBJ2-3 | many | TRBD2 | TRBV28 | CASNSGGVRTQYF | TGTGCCTCAAATAGCGGGGGAGTGCGTACGCAGTATTTT
TRBJ2-7 | . | . | TRBV27 | CASSSGRGRSLEQYF | TGTGCCAGCAGTTCGGGTAGGGGGAGGAGTCTCGAGCAGTACTTC
TRBJ2-3 | many | TRBD2 | TRBV7-3 | CASSLTAGLAPLSDTQYF | TGTGCCAGCAGCTTAACGGCCGGACTAGCCCCACTCTCAGATACGCAGTATTTT
TRBJ2-5 | many | . | TRBV5-1 | CASSLGTAAQETQYF | TGCGCCAGCAGCTTGGGGACGGCAGCCCAAGAGACCCAGTACTTC
TRBJ2-5 | . | . | TRBV4-3 | CASSQDLNSLASQYF | TGCGCCAGCAGCCAAGATCTAAACAGCTTGGCGTCCCAGTACTTC
TRBJ1-4 | . | . | TRBV7-9 | CVSSLLGLEKLFF | TGTGTCAGCAGCTTACTCGGCCTTGAAAAACTGTTTTTT
TRBJ2-5 | many | . | TRBV6-6 | CASSYSGGTGETQYF | TGTGCCAGCAGTTACTCAGGGGGGACTGGGGAGACCCAGTACTTC
TRBJ1-1 | . | . | TRBV12-3/TRBV12-4 | CASSSKWNTEAFF | TGTGCCAGCAGCTCCAAATGGAACACTGAAGCTTTCTTT
TRBJ2-7 | many | . | TRBV6-5 | CASSRHSYEQYF | TGTGCCAGCAGCCGGCACAGCTACGAGCAGTACTTC
TRBJ1-1 | . | . | TRBV5-5 | CASSFTSERDGAFF | TGTGCCAGCAGTTTTACCTCGGAAAGAGACGGGGCTTTCTTT
TRBJ2-2 | few | . | TRBV7-3 | CASSLAGRNTGELFF | TGTGCCAGCAGCTTAGCAGGGCGGAACACCGGGGAGCTGTTTTTT
TRBJ2-3 | few | TRBD1 | TRBV18 | CASSPGQGRDTQYF | TGTGCCAGCTCCCCCGGACAGGGAAGAGATACGCAGTATTTT
TRBJ1-2 | . | . | TRBV20-1 | CSARRARTKGYTF | TGCAGTGCTAGACGCGCCCGGACGAAAGGCTACACCTTC
TRBJ2-7 | many | TRBD2 | TRBV7-2 | CASSPPSGTYEQYF | TGTGCCAGCAGCCCTCCGAGCGGGACCTACGAGCAGTACTTC
TRBJ2-3 | many | . | TRBV28 | CATGLSTDTQYF | TGTGCCACTGGGCTCAGCACAGATACGCAGTATTTT
TRBJ2-7 | many | . | TRBV2 | CASSDQGPVYEQYF | TGTGCCAGCAGTGATCAGGGGCCGGTCTACGAGCAGTACTTC
TRBJ2-7 | many | TRBD1 | TRBV7-2 | CASSDSQGARLRYYEQYF | TGTGCCAGCAGCGACTCACAGGGGGCCAGGCTCCGTTACTACGAGCAGTACTTC
TRBJ1-2 | many | . | TRBV7-9 | CASSSTAGSGYTF | TGTGCCAGCAGCTCTACAGCGGGGTCTGGCTACACCTTC
TRBJ2-5 | . | . | TRBV20-1 | CSARQSAQETQYF | TGCAGTGCTAGACAATCGGCCCAAGAGACCCAGTACTTC
TRBJ1-1 | once | . | TRBV6-6 | CASSSHNRDTEAFF | TGTGCCAGCAGTTCACATAACCGGGACACTGAAGCTTTCTTT
TRBJ2-1 | few | . | TRBV28 | CASSLVAAHEQFF | TGTGCCAGCAGTTTAGTCGCCGCTCATGAGCAGTTCTTC
TRBJ1-1 | few | . | TRBV3-1 | CASSQAGANTEAFF | TGTGCCAGCAGCCAAGCAGGGGCGAACACTGAAGCTTTCTTT
TRBJ1-1 | few | . | TRBV7-9 | CASSQQGRNTEAFF | TGTGCCAGCAGCCAACAGGGTAGGAACACTGAAGCTTTCTTT
TRBJ2-5 | many | . | TRBV12-3/TRBV12-4 | CASSLGLGAQYF | TGTGCCAGCAGTTTAGGCCTCGGGGCCCAGTACTTC
TRBJ2-1 | . | TRBD1 | TRBV29-1 | CSVLPLPTGVTSYNEQFF | TGCAGCGTCCTTCCTCTACCGACAGGGGTCACCTCCTACAATGAGCAGTTCTTC
TRBJ2-3 | many | . | TRBV6-1 | CASSDVRTDTQYF | TGTGCCAGCAGTGATGTAAGAACAGATACGCAGTATTTT
TRBJ2-3 | many | . | TRBV29-1 | CSVGRADTQYF | TGCAGCGTTGGGAGAGCAGATACGCAGTATTTT
TRBJ2-1 | few | . | TRBV19 | CASAGSGYNEQFF | TGTGCCAGTGCGGGGAGCGGATACAATGAGCAGTTCTTC
TRBJ2-5 | many | . | TRBV7-8 | CASSGGETQYF | TGTGCCAGCAGCGGCGGGGAGACCCAGTACTTC
TRBJ1-5 | few | . | TRBV27 | CVSSLRDTLQPQHF | TGTGTCAGCAGTTTAAGGGACACCTTGCAGCCCCAGCATTTT